The T cell receptor (beta chain) described here comes from a study of CD8+ T cells in alopecia areata. Background on the study: Treated patients received oral tofacitinib, 5 to 10 mg twice daily.

Trimming left V 5 bases short and J 6 bases short, with 6 bases between. CDR1 and CDR2 (germline): LNHNV, YYDKDF (reference sequence). This CDR3 contains 11 residues. General study points: Scalp clonality and expanded CD8+ clones among the top 100 showed significant decreases with tofacitinib. Persistence of many expanded lesional clones was seen in scalp and blood during tofacitinib.

On this clone itself: The antigen remains undetermined.

The treatment was: oral pan-JAK inhibitor, 5-10 mg twice daily. cDNA prepared by RNA extraction and subsequent reverse transcription served as the template for sequencing. TCRdb keeps only in-frame clones here, not all; method: immunoSEQ multiplex PCR. This table holds approximately 180,000 clones, roughly three fifths found once. Sequences were derived from CD4+ T cells sorted from blood, sampled between weeks 47 and 50, from a patient treated with tofacitinib. The receptor was isolated from a human donor with alopecia areata. V and J are TRBV15 and TRBJ2-3; D unresolved. The CDR3 here is CATSRQDTQYF. CDR3 sequence (DNA): TGTGCCACCAGCCGTCAGGATACGCAGTATTTT.